The rows below give T cell receptor beta chains drawn from one sample of a study of blood T cell repertoires in COVID-19. Using immunoSEQ multiplex PCR, the repertoire was profiled, and TCRdb retains in-frame clones only, with some absent. This sample has 400,000 to 450,000 clones, with roughly 91% found just once. The sequencing input was PBMCs or T cells enriched from blood (not recorded which). The receptor set was obtained from a young man who had recovered from COVID-19. Both conserved end residues are part of each CDR3. Each record gives: J gene, D gene, V gene, clone size, CDR3 DNA, CDR3 protein. The D gene is left open where the match is weak. The size entry is marked missing in some rows and otherwise reads once, few, many or a size class.

J gene: TRBJ2-1
D gene: NA
V gene: TRBV2
clone size: once
CDR3 DNA: TGTGCCAGCACGGCCACGCGGGGTACTTTCTTC
CDR3 protein: CASTATRGTFF

J gene: TRBJ1-5
D gene: NA
V gene: TRBV19
clone size: NA
CDR3 DNA: TGTGCCAGTAGTTCCCCTCTCGGTAGCAATCAGCCCCAGCATTTT
CDR3 protein: CASSSPLGSNQPQHF

J gene: TRBJ2-1
D gene: TRBD1
V gene: TRBV7-8
clone size: NA
CDR3 DNA: TGTGCCAGCAGCTTAGGGACAGGGCTATACAATGAGCAGTTCTTC
CDR3 protein: CASSLGTGLYNEQFF

J gene: TRBJ2-5
D gene: NA
V gene: TRBV5-4
clone size: NA
CDR3 DNA: TGTGCCAGCAGCCGCGGGGAGACCCAGTACTTC
CDR3 protein: CASSRGETQYF

J gene: TRBJ2-1
D gene: NA
V gene: TRBV14
clone size: NA
CDR3 DNA: TGTGCCAGCAGTCCTACGCAAAACAGGTACAATGAGCAGTTCTTC
CDR3 protein: CASSPTQNRYNEQFF

J gene: TRBJ1-1
D gene: TRBD1
V gene: TRBV5-1
clone size: NA
CDR3 DNA: TGCGCCAGCAGCTTGTCTGCGACAGGGTCACAAAACACTGAAGCTTTCTTT
CDR3 protein: CASSLSATGSQNTEAFF

J gene: TRBJ2-5
D gene: NA
V gene: TRBV9
clone size: NA
CDR3 DNA: TGTGCCAGCAGCGTAGGCAGCGGAGTCCCGGAGACCCAGTACTTC
CDR3 protein: CASSVGSGVPETQYF

J gene: TRBJ1-5
D gene: NA
V gene: TRBV10-3
clone size: NA
CDR3 DNA: TGTGCCATCAGTATGGACTGGGCAGAACCCCAGCATTTT
CDR3 protein: CAISMDWAEPQHF

J gene: TRBJ2-2
D gene: NA
V gene: TRBV25-1
clone size: once
CDR3 DNA: TGTGCCAGCACATCGGGACTGGGAAACACCGGGGAGCTGTTTTTT
CDR3 protein: CASTSGLGNTGELFF

J gene: TRBJ2-5
D gene: TRBD2
V gene: TRBV9
clone size: NA
CDR3 DNA: TGTGCCAGCAGCCTTACGGGGACTAGGGTCCAAGAGACCCAGTACTTC
CDR3 protein: CASSLTGTRVQETQYF

J gene: TRBJ2-6
D gene: NA
V gene: TRBV7-7
clone size: NA
CDR3 DNA: TGTGCCAGCAGCTTAGCGGCCCCCGGGGAGGACGCCTCTGGGGCCAACGTCCTGACTTTC
CDR3 protein: CASSLAAPGEDASGANVLTF

J gene: TRBJ1-1
D gene: NA
V gene: TRBV5-1
clone size: NA
CDR3 DNA: TGCGCCAGCAGCTTGGGGTCGGTAATGAACACTGAAGCTTTCTTT
CDR3 protein: CASSLGSVMNTEAFF

J gene: TRBJ1-1
D gene: NA
V gene: TRBV19
clone size: NA
CDR3 DNA: TGTGCCAGTAGTCCCCTAGGGGGTGGGGGCACTGAAGCTTTCTTT
CDR3 protein: CASSPLGGGGTEAFF

J gene: TRBJ1-6
D gene: TRBD1
V gene: TRBV5-1
clone size: NA
CDR3 DNA: TGCGCCAGCAGCTTGGAGGGACAGGGTCGTTCACCCCTCCACTTT
CDR3 protein: CASSLEGQGRSPLHF

J gene: TRBJ1-1
D gene: TRBD1
V gene: TRBV6-1
clone size: NA
CDR3 DNA: TGTGCCAGCAGTGATCAGGGGGGAATGAACACTGAAGCTTTCTTT
CDR3 protein: CASSDQGGMNTEAFF

J gene: TRBJ1-2
D gene: TRBD1
V gene: TRBV14
clone size: NA
CDR3 DNA: TGTGCCAGCAGCCGCCCTGGACAGGAATTCCTTATAGGTGGCTACACCTTC
CDR3 protein: CASSRPGQEFLIGGYTF

J gene: TRBJ2-7
D gene: TRBD1
V gene: TRBV5-8
clone size: NA
CDR3 DNA: TGTGCCAGCCCGCGTGCAGGGGGAAGGGACGAGCAGTACTTC
CDR3 protein: CASPRAGGRDEQYF

J gene: TRBJ2-7
D gene: TRBD2
V gene: TRBV4-2
clone size: once
CDR3 DNA: TGTGCCAGCAGCCAAGATTTCACTAGCGGGCTCTACGAGCAGTACTTC
CDR3 protein: CASSQDFTSGLYEQYF

J gene: TRBJ1-2
D gene: NA
V gene: TRBV9
clone size: NA
CDR3 DNA: TGTGCCAGCAGCTTCCGGGATACTGACCTCTATGGCTACACCTTC
CDR3 protein: CASSFRDTDLYGYTF

J gene: TRBJ1-4
D gene: TRBD1
V gene: TRBV7-8
clone size: few
CDR3 DNA: TGTGCCAGCAGCGGGGACAGCGGACATGAAAAACTGTTTTTT
CDR3 protein: CASSGDSGHEKLFF

J gene: TRBJ2-1
D gene: TRBD2
V gene: TRBV7-2
clone size: NA
CDR3 DNA: TGTGCCAGCAGCTCCCGCGGGGGGAGGGAGCAGTTCTTC
CDR3 protein: CASSSRGGREQFF

J gene: TRBJ1-1
D gene: NA
V gene: TRBV6-5
clone size: NA
CDR3 DNA: TGTGCCAGCTCCCCAGGAGGAATGAACACTGAAGCTTTCTTT
CDR3 protein: CASSPGGMNTEAFF

J gene: TRBJ1-5
D gene: NA
V gene: TRBV2
clone size: NA
CDR3 DNA: TGTGCCAGCAGTGAAACCAGGGCAAAGAATCAGCCCCAGCATTTT
CDR3 protein: CASSETRAKNQPQHF

J gene: TRBJ1-5
D gene: TRBD1
V gene: TRBV5-1
clone size: NA
CDR3 DNA: TGCGCCAGCAGCTTAGGGGGCAGCGGCAATCAGCCCCAGCATTTT
CDR3 protein: CASSLGGSGNQPQHF

J gene: TRBJ1-5
D gene: NA
V gene: TRBV29-1
clone size: NA
CDR3 DNA: TGCAGCGTGTCCAGCGGTGGGTATCAGCCCCAGCATTTT
CDR3 protein: CSVSSGGYQPQHF

J gene: TRBJ1-3
D gene: NA
V gene: TRBV5-1
clone size: NA
CDR3 DNA: TGCGCCAGCAGCCCCTCTAGAGGTTCTGGAAACACCATATATTTT
CDR3 protein: CASSPSRGSGNTIYF

J gene: TRBJ2-2
D gene: TRBD2
V gene: TRBV7-8
clone size: NA
CDR3 DNA: TGTGCCAGCAGCTTACCCTTAGGCGGGAGGGCCTCGAACACCGGGGAGCTGTTTTTT
CDR3 protein: CASSLPLGGRASNTGELFF

J gene: TRBJ2-3
D gene: TRBD1
V gene: TRBV19
clone size: NA
CDR3 DNA: TGTGCCAGTAGTACAGCCACCGGGACAGGGGCACCCACAGATACGCAGTATTTT
CDR3 protein: CASSTATGTGAPTDTQYF

J gene: TRBJ2-4
D gene: NA
V gene: TRBV7-2
clone size: NA
CDR3 DNA: TGTGCCAGCAGCTTCCCGGGGGTCCAAAAAAACATTCAGTACTTC
CDR3 protein: CASSFPGVQKNIQYF

J gene: TRBJ2-1
D gene: NA
V gene: TRBV6-5
clone size: NA
CDR3 DNA: TGTGCCAGCACGCAGGGGAATGAGCAGTTCTTC
CDR3 protein: CASTQGNEQFF

J gene: TRBJ2-2
D gene: TRBD1
V gene: TRBV24-1
clone size: NA
CDR3 DNA: TGTGCCACCAGTGATTCGGGACAGGTTCCCCCCGGGGAGCTGTTTTTT
CDR3 protein: CATSDSGQVPPGELFF

J gene: TRBJ2-1
D gene: NA
V gene: TRBV11-3
clone size: NA
CDR3 DNA: TGTGCCAGCAGCCTGGGAGCGTCCTACAATGAGCAGTTCTTC
CDR3 protein: CASSLGASYNEQFF

J gene: TRBJ2-2
D gene: TRBD1
V gene: TRBV19
clone size: NA
CDR3 DNA: TGTGCCGGCCGTGACAGGGGACCGGCGAACACCGGGGAGCTGTTTTTT
CDR3 protein: CAGRDRGPANTGELFF

J gene: TRBJ2-1
D gene: TRBD1
V gene: TRBV11-3
clone size: NA
CDR3 DNA: TGTGCCAGCAGCTACGACAGGGCGAGCAATGAGCAGTTCTTC
CDR3 protein: CASSYDRASNEQFF

J gene: TRBJ1-5
D gene: NA
V gene: TRBV24-1
clone size: few
CDR3 DNA: TGTGCCACCAGGGGGGGTCTGTCGAGCAATCAGCCCCAGCATTTT
CDR3 protein: CATRGGLSSNQPQHF

J gene: TRBJ2-7
D gene: TRBD1
V gene: TRBV5-1
clone size: NA
CDR3 DNA: TGCGCCAGCAGCTTGGTCGCAGGGGGCTACGAGCAGTACTTC
CDR3 protein: CASSLVAGGYEQYF

J gene: TRBJ1-3
D gene: TRBD1
V gene: TRBV2
clone size: once
CDR3 DNA: TGTGCCAGCAGTGCTGGGACAGGGCCTGGAAACACCATATATTTT
CDR3 protein: CASSAGTGPGNTIYF

J gene: TRBJ2-7
D gene: NA
V gene: TRBV2
clone size: NA
CDR3 DNA: TGTGCCAGCAGTGAAGGGACACCTTACTACGAGCAGTACTTC
CDR3 protein: CASSEGTPYYEQYF

J gene: TRBJ2-3
D gene: TRBD1
V gene: TRBV9
clone size: NA
CDR3 DNA: TGTGCCAGCAGCAACGGACAGGGTCCCCTTGGCACAGATACGCAGTATTTT
CDR3 protein: CASSNGQGPLGTDTQYF

J gene: TRBJ1-1
D gene: NA
V gene: TRBV19
clone size: NA
CDR3 DNA: TGTGCCAGTAGTACCGGGACAAGGATTGAAGCTTTCTTT
CDR3 protein: CASSTGTRIEAFF

J gene: TRBJ1-2
D gene: NA
V gene: TRBV11-3
clone size: NA
CDR3 DNA: TGTGCCAGCAGCCCCGGGGGGCCCGACTATGGCTACACCTTC
CDR3 protein: CASSPGGPDYGYTF

J gene: TRBJ2-7
D gene: TRBD2
V gene: TRBV6-1
clone size: NA
CDR3 DNA: TGTGCCAGCAGTGAAATAGCGGGAGGCTCCTACGAGCAGTACTTC
CDR3 protein: CASSEIAGGSYEQYF

J gene: TRBJ1-2
D gene: NA
V gene: TRBV10-3
clone size: NA
CDR3 DNA: TGTGCCATCAGTGACCCGCGGGGCGTATGGGTTGTTGGCTACACCTTC
CDR3 protein: CAISDPRGVWVVGYTF

J gene: TRBJ1-6
D gene: NA
V gene: TRBV4-1
clone size: NA
CDR3 DNA: TGCGCCAGCAGCCAAAATCGCCAGGGGAATTCACCCCTCCACTTT
CDR3 protein: CASSQNRQGNSPLHF

J gene: TRBJ1-4
D gene: NA
V gene: TRBV29-1
clone size: few
CDR3 DNA: TGCAGCGTCCAGACTGTGAATGAAAAACTGTTTTTT
CDR3 protein: CSVQTVNEKLFF

J gene: TRBJ2-7
D gene: NA
V gene: TRBV4-2
clone size: NA
CDR3 DNA: TGTGCCAGCAGCCAAGATCAGGACTCCTACGAGCAGTACTTC
CDR3 protein: CASSQDQDSYEQYF

J gene: TRBJ1-1
D gene: TRBD1
V gene: TRBV28
clone size: few
CDR3 DNA: TGTGCCAGCAGTTTGACAGGGGAGAACACTGAAGCTTTCTTT
CDR3 protein: CASSLTGENTEAFF

J gene: TRBJ1-1
D gene: TRBD1
V gene: TRBV18
clone size: NA
CDR3 DNA: TGTGCCAGCTCACCTTCCGGTGGGACAGGGGGGAACACTGAAGCTTTCTTT
CDR3 protein: CASSPSGGTGGNTEAFF

J gene: TRBJ1-5
D gene: NA
V gene: TRBV6-5
clone size: NA
CDR3 DNA: TGTGCCAGCAGACCAGGGACTGCCAATCAGCCCCAGCATTTT
CDR3 protein: CASRPGTANQPQHF

J gene: TRBJ1-1
D gene: TRBD1
V gene: TRBV7-9
clone size: NA
CDR3 DNA: TGTGCCAGCAGTCTGACAGGGGAGACTGAAGCTTTCTTT
CDR3 protein: CASSLTGETEAFF

J gene: TRBJ2-1
D gene: TRBD2
V gene: TRBV4-1
clone size: NA
CDR3 DNA: TGCGCCAGCAGCCAAGGGGAGGGAGGGAATGAGCAGTTCTTC
CDR3 protein: CASSQGEGGNEQFF